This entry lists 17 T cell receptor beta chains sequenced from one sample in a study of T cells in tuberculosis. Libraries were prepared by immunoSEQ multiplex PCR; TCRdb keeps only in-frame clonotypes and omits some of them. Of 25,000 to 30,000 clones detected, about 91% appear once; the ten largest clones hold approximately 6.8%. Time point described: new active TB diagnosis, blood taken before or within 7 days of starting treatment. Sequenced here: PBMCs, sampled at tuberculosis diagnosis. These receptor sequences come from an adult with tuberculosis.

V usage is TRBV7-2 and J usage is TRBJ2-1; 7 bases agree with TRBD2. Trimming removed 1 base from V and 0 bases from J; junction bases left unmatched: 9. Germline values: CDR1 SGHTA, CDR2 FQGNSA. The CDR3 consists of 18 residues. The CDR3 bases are TGTGCCAGCAGCTTAGGAGGGGCTAGCGGTACCTCCTACAATGAGCAGTTCTTC. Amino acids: CASSLGGASGTSYNEQFF.

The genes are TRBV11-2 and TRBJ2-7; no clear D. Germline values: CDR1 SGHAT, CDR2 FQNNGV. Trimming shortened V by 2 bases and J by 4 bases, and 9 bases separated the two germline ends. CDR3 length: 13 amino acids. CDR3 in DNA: TGTGCCAGCAGCTTAAGTCGCGGATACGAGCAGTACTTC. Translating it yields CASSLSRGYEQYF.

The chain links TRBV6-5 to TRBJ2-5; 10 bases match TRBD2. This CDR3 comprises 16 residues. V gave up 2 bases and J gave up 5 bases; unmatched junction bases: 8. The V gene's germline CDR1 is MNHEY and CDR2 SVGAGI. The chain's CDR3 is CASSYGAGGPGETQYF. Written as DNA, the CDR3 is TGTGCCAGCAGTTACGGAGCGGGAGGGCCGGGTGAGACCCAGTACTTC.

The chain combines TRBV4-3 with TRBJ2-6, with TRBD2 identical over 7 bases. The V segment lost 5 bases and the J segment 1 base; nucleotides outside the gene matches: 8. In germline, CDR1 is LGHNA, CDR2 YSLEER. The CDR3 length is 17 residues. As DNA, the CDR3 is TGCGCCAGCAGCACACGCTGGGGAGGGTCTGGGGCCAACGTCCTGACTTTC. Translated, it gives CASSTRWGGSGANVLTF.

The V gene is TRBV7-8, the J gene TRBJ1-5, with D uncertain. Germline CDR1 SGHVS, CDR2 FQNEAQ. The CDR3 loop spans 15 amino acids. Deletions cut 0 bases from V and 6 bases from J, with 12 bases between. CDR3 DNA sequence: TGTGCCAGCAGCTTAGCGGGCAGTCTGGGTCAGCCCCAGCATTTT. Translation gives CASSLAGSLGQPQHF.

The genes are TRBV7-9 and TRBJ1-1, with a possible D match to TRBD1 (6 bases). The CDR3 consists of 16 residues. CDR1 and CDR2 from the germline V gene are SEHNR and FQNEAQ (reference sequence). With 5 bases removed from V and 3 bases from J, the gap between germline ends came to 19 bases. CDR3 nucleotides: TGTGCCAGCAGCCCCGGGACGGGGGGCGCTGACACTGAAGCTTTCTTT. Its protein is CASSPGTGGADTEAFF.

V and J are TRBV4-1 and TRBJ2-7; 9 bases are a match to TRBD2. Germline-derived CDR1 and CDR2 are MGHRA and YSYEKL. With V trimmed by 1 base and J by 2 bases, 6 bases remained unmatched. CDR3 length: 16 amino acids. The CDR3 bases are TGCGCCAGCAGCCAAGGCCGACTAGCGGAAACCTACGAGCAGTACTTC. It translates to CASSQGRLAETYEQYF.

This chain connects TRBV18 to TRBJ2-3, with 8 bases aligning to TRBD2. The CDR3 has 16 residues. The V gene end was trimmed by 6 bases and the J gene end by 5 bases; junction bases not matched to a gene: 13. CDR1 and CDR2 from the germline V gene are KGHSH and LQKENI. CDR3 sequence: CASSQTSGGSGDTQYF. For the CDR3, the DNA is TGTGCCAGCTCCCAAACTAGCGGAGGTTCGGGAGATACGCAGTATTTT.

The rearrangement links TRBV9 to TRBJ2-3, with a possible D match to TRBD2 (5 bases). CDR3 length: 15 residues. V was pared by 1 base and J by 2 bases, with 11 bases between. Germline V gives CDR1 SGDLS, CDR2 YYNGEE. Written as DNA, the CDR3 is TGTGCCAGCAGCGTATCGACTACGTCCACAGATACGCAGTATTTT. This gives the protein CASSVSTTSTDTQYF. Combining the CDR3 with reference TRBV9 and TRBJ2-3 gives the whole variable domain DSGVTQTPKHLITATGQRVTLRCSPRSGDLSVYWYQQSLDQGLQFLIQYYNGEERAKGNILERFSAQQFPDLHSELNLSSLELGDSALYFCASSVSTTSTDTQYFGPGTRLTVL.

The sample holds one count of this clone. CDR3 sequence: CASSYWQNYGYTF. The CDR3 DNA follows: TGTGCCAGCAGTTATTGGCAGAACTATGGCTACACCTTC. The chain employs TRBV6-5 and TRBJ1-2; unclear D gene. CDR1 and CDR2 from the germline V gene are MNHEY and SVGAGI. V gave up 3 bases and J gave up 2 bases, with 7 bases separating them. CDR3 size: 13 residues.

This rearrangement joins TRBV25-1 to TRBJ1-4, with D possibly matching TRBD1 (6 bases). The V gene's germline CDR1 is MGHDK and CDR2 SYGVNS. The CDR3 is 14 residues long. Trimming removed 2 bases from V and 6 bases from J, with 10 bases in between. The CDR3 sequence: CASSELQGDEKLFF. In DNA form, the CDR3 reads TGTGCCAGCAGTGAACTACAGGGCGATGAAAAACTGTTTTTT.

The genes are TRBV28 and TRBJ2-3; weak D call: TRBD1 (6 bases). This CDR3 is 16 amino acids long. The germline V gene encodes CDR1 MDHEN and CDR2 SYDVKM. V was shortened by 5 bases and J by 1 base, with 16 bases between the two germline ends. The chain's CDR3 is CASSLGTSKRTDTQYF. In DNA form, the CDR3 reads TGTGCCAGCAGTCTCGGGACATCTAAACGCACAGATACGCAGTATTTT.

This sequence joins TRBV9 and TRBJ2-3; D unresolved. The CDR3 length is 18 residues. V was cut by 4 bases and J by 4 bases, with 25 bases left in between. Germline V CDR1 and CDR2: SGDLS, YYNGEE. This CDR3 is CASSPTPPGGPLADTQYF. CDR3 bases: TGTGCCAGCAGCCCAACGCCCCCAGGTGGTCCCCTTGCAGATACGCAGTATTTT.

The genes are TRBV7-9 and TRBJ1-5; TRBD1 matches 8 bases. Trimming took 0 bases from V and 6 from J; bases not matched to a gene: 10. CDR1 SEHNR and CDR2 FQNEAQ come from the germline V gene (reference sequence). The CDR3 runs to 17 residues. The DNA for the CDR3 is TGTGCCAGCAGCTTAGCTTGTTCAGGGGGCCGGGGTCAGCCCCAGCATTTT. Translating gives CASSLACSGGRGQPQHF.

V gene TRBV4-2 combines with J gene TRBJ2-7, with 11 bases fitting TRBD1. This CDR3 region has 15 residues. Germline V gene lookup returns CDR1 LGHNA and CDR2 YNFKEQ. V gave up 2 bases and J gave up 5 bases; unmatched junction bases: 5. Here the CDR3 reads CASSQSGQGDHEQYF. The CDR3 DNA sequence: TGTGCCAGCAGCCAATCGGGACAGGGGGACCACGAGCAGTACTTC.

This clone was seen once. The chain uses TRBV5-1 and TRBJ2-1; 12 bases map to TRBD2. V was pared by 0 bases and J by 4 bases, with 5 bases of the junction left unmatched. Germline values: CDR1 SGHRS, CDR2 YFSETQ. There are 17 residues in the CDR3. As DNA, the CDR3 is TGCGCCAGCAGCTTGGAGGCTAGCGGGAGGGTTTACAATGAGCAGTTCTTC. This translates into CASSLEASGRVYNEQFF.

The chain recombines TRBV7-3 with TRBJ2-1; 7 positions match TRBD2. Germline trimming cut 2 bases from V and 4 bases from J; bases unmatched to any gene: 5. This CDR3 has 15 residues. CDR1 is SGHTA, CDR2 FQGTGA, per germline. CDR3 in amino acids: CASSLAGERYNEQFF. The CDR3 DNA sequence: TGTGCCAGCAGCTTAGCGGGAGAGAGGTACAATGAGCAGTTCTTC.